What follows are 12 T cell receptor beta chains derived from one specimen sequenced in a study of CD8+CD57+ T cells in acquired aplastic anemia. Genomic DNA, serving as template, underwent TCR beta VDJ and CDR3 profiling. Via MiXCR, TCRdb re-called the reads, giving one row per CDR3 protein. In the table there are 400,000 to 450,000 distinct CDR3 sequences, about 70% of which are singletons. The material sequenced was sorted CD4+, CD8+, or CD8+CD57+ T cells (not recorded which) from PBMCs. The receptor source for this set is a human donor in good health, serving as a control.

V and J are TRBV9 and TRBJ2-2; D perhaps matches TRBD1 (6 bases). Germline lookup yields CDR1 SGDLS and CDR2 YYNGEE. Trimming pared 2 bases from V and 15 bases from J, leaving 23 bases between. CDR3 length equals 15 residues. CDR3 sequence reads: CASSVALSGTQEMFF. For the CDR3, the DNA is TGTGCCAGCAGCGTGGCCCTCTCCGGGACACAAGAGATGTTTTTT.

The chain uses TRBV20-1 and TRBJ2-3, with 12 nucleotides matching TRBD2. Germline CDR1 DFQATT, CDR2 SNEGSKA (reference sequence). This CDR3 contains 17 residues. The junction had 12 bases not matched to a gene; V was cut back by 3 bases and J by 5 bases. The CDR3 region is CSASGWGGGLAGDTQYF. The CDR3 nucleotides are TGCAGTGCTAGCGGATGGGGGGGGGGACTAGCGGGAGATACGCAGTATTTT.

To note about this clonotype: One base away lies a much larger clone, so this may be a sequencing read error. J is TRBJ2-7 and V is TRBV6-1, with D possibly matching TRBD2 (7 bases). The ends were cut back, 6 bases at V and 2 bases at J, with 20 bases in the middle. Germline V gives CDR1 MNHNS, CDR2 SASEGT. The CDR3 extends over 16 amino acids. CDR3 coding DNA: TGTGCCAGCAGCCACATCTCGCGGGGGCCTACCTACGAGCAGTACTTC. This gives the protein CASSHISRGPTYEQYF.

The genes are TRBV7-8 and TRBJ2-7; a weak D match, TRBD1 (6 bases). Trimming took off 5 bases at V and 0 bases at J, with 11 bases between the two ends. The CDR3 runs to 14 residues. Germline-derived CDR1 and CDR2 are SGHVS and FQNEAQ. Here the CDR3 DNA reads TGTGCCAGCAGCCCGGGACAAATCTCCTACGAGCAGTACTTC. Its protein is CASSPGQISYEQYF.

The chain employs TRBV7-3 and TRBJ1-5; D call uncertain. Per the germline V gene, CDR1 is SGHTA and CDR2 is FQGTGA. This CDR3 region has 15 residues. Trimming took off 4 bases at V and 15 bases at J, with 25 bases between the two ends. CDR3 amino acids: CASSSRKGRGSSPHF. Here the CDR3 DNA reads TGTGCCAGCAGCTCGAGGAAAGGACGCGGGTCGTCACCGCATTTT.

With regard to this clonotype: The CDR3 ends on some other residue instead of the conserved phenylalanine or tryptophan, so this is likely a read error. It is unclear where the CDR3 begins or ends on the DNA, so no DNA is shown, and the CDR3 is as TCRdb lists it. The chain joins TRBV7-7 to TRBJ2-3; the table's TRBD2 call for D was not verified on the DNA. Germline loops: CDR1 SSHAT, CDR2 FNYEAQ (reference sequence). The CDR3 has 13 residues if both end residues are counted. This CDR3 reads CASSLPAGDTHQY.

The chain combines TRBV20-1 with TRBJ2-7, with TRBD2 matching 8 bases. The CDR3 totals 13 residues. The germline CDR1 and CDR2 sequences are DFQATT and SNEGSKA (reference sequence). J lost 6 bases, V lost 5 bases, and 9 bases had no gene match. DNA of the CDR3: TGCAGTGCTTTAGCGGGGACTCCCCTCGAGCAGTACTTC. It codes for CSALAGTPLEQYF.

The gene calls are TRBV9 and TRBJ1-1; D is possibly TRBD1 (5 bases). The germline gives CDR1 SGDLS, CDR2 YYNGEE. This CDR3 has 15 residues. V was shortened by 6 bases and J by 11 bases, with 26 bases between the two germline ends. Here the CDR3 reads CASNPRQRPTTSAFF. The CDR3 DNA reads as TGTGCCAGCAACCCACGACAGCGACCAACAACCAGTGCTTTCTTT.

This clonotype occurred many times. J is TRBJ1-5 and V is TRBV19, with D hard to call. The CDR3 has 13 amino acids. V lost 3 bases to trimming and J lost 5 bases, with 8 bases between them. Germline CDR1 LNHDA, CDR2 SQIVND (reference sequence). The CDR3, as DNA: TGTGCCAGTAGTATTGGTTGGGATCAGCCCCAGCATTTT. This translates into CASSIGWDQPQHF.

Details on this clonotype: This CDR3 is missing its conserved last phenylalanine or tryptophan, likely due to a read error. This chain joins TRBV2 and TRBJ1-1; 7 bases are shared with TRBD1. The germline gives CDR1 SNHLY, CDR2 FYNNEI. Trimming cost V 6 bases and J 8 bases; bases outside gene matches: 9. This CDR3 comprises 13 residues. In DNA form, the CDR3 reads TGTGCCAGCAGGCCTACAGGGGTACCAGAAGCTTTCCTT. Translation gives CASRPTGVPEAFL.

V and J are TRBV29-1 and TRBJ2-7; no clear D gene. V lost 4 bases and J 1 base, leaving 11 bases between the germline ends. Germline V gene data show CDR1 as SQVTM and CDR2 as ANQGSEA. There are 13 residues in the CDR3. The CDR3 nucleotides are TGCAGCGTTGCGTACAGCTCATCCTACGAGCAGTACTTC. The encoded protein is CSVAYSSSYEQYF.

This chain connects TRBV2 to TRBJ2-7, with unresolved D. Trimming left V 9 bases short and J 3 bases short, with 18 bases between. The CDR3 spans 14 residues. CDR1 and CDR2 from the germline V gene are SNHLY and FYNNEI. The CDR3: CASSTRSDNYEQYF. As DNA, the CDR3 is TGTGCCAGTAGTACAAGAAGTGACAACTACGAGCAGTACTTC.